A single sample is the source of the 32 T cell receptor beta chains below, sequenced in a study of vaccination and CD4 T cells after COVID-19. The antigens of these receptors remain unknown. Cultured CD4+ T-cell DNA underwent Oncomine TCR Beta short-read sequencing. TCRdb re-analysed the PCR reads in MiXCR, keeping a single row per CDR3 protein. The table has around 7,700 distinct CDR3 sequences, roughly three fifths seen once. Treatment here: roughly 11-day PBMC culture with coronavirus spike peptide pools or control peptides (ViraFEST assay). The sample comprised CD4+ T cells from blood, cultured in vitro. These receptors were obtained from a human donor who had recovered from COVID-19.

The chain uses TRBV6-1 and TRBJ1-5; D not certain. Trimming took off 0 bases at V and 4 bases at J, with 4 bases between the two ends. Germline CDR1 is MNHNS and CDR2 is SASEGT. The CDR3 runs to 13 residues. The CDR3 reads CASSEANNQPQHF. The CDR3 bases are TGTGCCAGCAGTGAAGCCAATAATCAGCCCCAGCATTTT.

The chain has TRBV7-2 and TRBJ1-2, with 10 bases aligning to TRBD1. There are 15 residues in the CDR3. The V gene's germline CDR1 is SGHTA and CDR2 FQGNSA. The J segment lost 7 bases and the V segment lost 1 base, leaving 6 bases of the junction unmatched. The CDR3 DNA is TGTGCCAGCAGCTTAGTGGTGACAGGGGGCGTTGGCTACACCTTC. Translated, it gives CASSLVVTGGVGYTF.

This sequence joins TRBV7-8 and TRBJ2-6, with 8 bases aligning to TRBD1. This CDR3 has 17 amino acids. Germline V gene data show CDR1 as SGHVS and CDR2 as FQNEAQ. V was clipped by 5 bases and J by 0 bases; unmatched bases: 6. The chain's CDR3 is CASSRDRIFSGANVLTF. In DNA form, the CDR3 reads TGTGCCAGCAGCCGGGACAGGATCTTCTCTGGGGCCAACGTCCTGACTTTC. Together with reference TRBV7-8 and TRBJ2-6, the CDR3 gives the full variable domain: GAGVSQSPRYKVAKRGQDVALRCDPISGHVSLFWYQQALGQGPEFLTYFQNEAQLDKSGLPSDRFFAERPEGSVSTLKIQRTQQEDSAVYLCASSRDRIFSGANVLTFGAGSRLTVL.

This clonotype was seen only a few times. The chain is built from TRBV24-1 and TRBJ2-2; 11 nucleotides match TRBD1. There are 16 residues in the CDR3. The germline V gene has CDR1 KGHDR and CDR2 SFDVKD. V trimming: 7 bases; J trimming: 4 bases; junction bases outside the gene matches: 7. The CDR3 DNA reads as TGTGCCACCAGGGCGCCGGGACAGGGGGGCACCGGGGAGCTGTTTTTT. Amino acids: CATRAPGQGGTGELFF.

The V and J genes are TRBV7-9 and TRBJ2-1, with D perhaps matching TRBD2 (6 bases). Germline values: CDR1 SEHNR, CDR2 FQNEAQ (reference sequence). V lost 3 bases, J lost 8 bases, and 11 bases lay in between. There are 13 residues in the CDR3. CDR3 residues: CASSFGGLDEQFF. The CDR3 DNA sequence: TGTGCCAGCAGCTTTGGGGGGTTAGATGAGCAGTTCTTC.

This clonotype turned up a few times. This chain uses TRBV20-1 with TRBJ2-3, with D perhaps TRBD1 (5 bases). Germline V CDR1 and CDR2: DFQATT, SNEGSKA (reference sequence). Trimming removed 2 bases at V and 2 bases at J, with 17 bases between. There are 16 residues in the CDR3. The CDR3 here is CSARPKGPGHTDTQYF. The CDR3 nucleotides are TGCAGTGCTAGACCAAAAGGTCCAGGGCACACAGATACGCAGTATTTT.

The chain is built from TRBV7-6 and TRBJ2-1; the D gene is possibly TRBD1 (6 bases). The V gene's germline CDR1 is SGHVS and CDR2 FNYEAQ. V was shortened by 1 base and J by 4 bases, with 8 bases between the two germline ends. The CDR3 spans 14 residues. The CDR3 spells CASSLGGPYNEQFF. In DNA, the CDR3 is TGTGCCAGCAGCTTAGGGGGGCCGTACAATGAGCAGTTCTTC.

V usage is TRBV28 and J usage is TRBJ1-1; TRBD1 matches at 7 bases. J lost 11 bases, V lost 6 bases, and 9 bases had no gene match. CDR1 is MDHEN, CDR2 SYDVKM, per germline. This CDR3 has 12 amino acids. CDR3 nucleotides: TGTGCCAGCAGCCCGACAGGGCGAGGGGCTTTCTTT. This gives the protein CASSPTGRGAFF.

V gene TRBV6-5 combines with J gene TRBJ2-4; no clear D gene. The germline V gene has CDR1 MNHEY and CDR2 SVGAGI. The CDR3 runs 14 residues. Trimming took 2 bases from V and 0 from J, leaving 5 bases between them. This CDR3 reads CASSYGLAKNIQYF. The CDR3 region has the DNA TGTGCCAGCAGTTACGGGCTAGCCAAAAACATTCAGTACTTC.

The chain links TRBV5-4 to TRBJ2-7; TRBD1 agrees at 7 bases. V shed 5 bases, J shed 0 bases, and the junction held 8 bases outside the gene matches. The CDR3 spans 15 residues. Germline V gives CDR1 SGHNT, CDR2 YYREEE (reference sequence). CDR3 protein: CASRRDRATSYEQYF. The DNA for the CDR3 is TGTGCCAGCAGGCGAGACAGGGCCACCTCCTACGAGCAGTACTTC.

V is TRBV20-1 and J is TRBJ1-1; no clear D gene. The CDR3 is 15 residues long. Trimming took 6 bases from V and 0 from J, leaving 17 bases between them. Germline V gene data show CDR1 as DFQATT and CDR2 as SNEGSKA (reference sequence). The CDR3 sequence: CSAALASRMNTEAFF. DNA of the CDR3: TGCAGTGCCGCCCTCGCTTCCAGGATGAACACTGAAGCTTTCTTT.

This clonotype was seen only a few times. The rearrangement joins TRBV28 to TRBJ2-7; TRBD2 matches 7 bases. The CDR3 spans 12 residues. The junction had 7 bases not matched to a gene; V was cut back by 7 bases and J by 7 bases. CDR1 MDHEN and CDR2 SYDVKM come from the germline V gene. The CDR3 DNA follows: TGTGCCAGCACCGGGGGGAGGAGGGAGCAGTACTTC. The encoded protein is CASTGGRREQYF.

The gene calls are TRBV6-5 and TRBJ2-1; possibly TRBD1 for D (6 bases). V shed 2 bases and J shed 1 base, with 12 bases lying between them. CDR3 length: 16 amino acids. CDR1 is MNHEY, CDR2 SVGAGI, per germline. The CDR3 loop is CASSYSYGQSYNEQFF. The CDR3 nucleotides are TGTGCCAGCAGTTACAGCTATGGACAGTCCTACAATGAGCAGTTCTTC.

The chain has TRBV20-1 and TRBJ2-2; perhaps D is TRBD1 or TRBD2 (5 bases each). The germline CDR1 and CDR2 sequences are DFQATT and SNEGSKA (reference sequence). This CDR3 has 15 residues. The V and J ends lost 5 bases and 2 bases respectively, with 15 bases between them. CDR3 nucleotides: TGCAGTGCTCGCGATCGGGGCCCTAACACCGGGGAGCTGTTTTTT. It codes for CSARDRGPNTGELFF.

The chain links TRBV20-1 to TRBJ1-5, with D unresolved. Trimming stripped 0 bases from V and 6 bases from J, with 9 bases between. Germline loops: CDR1 DFQATT, CDR2 SNEGSKA (reference sequence). The CDR3 is made up of 13 amino acids. The CDR3 here is CSARDPAGQPQHF. CDR3 sequence (DNA): TGCAGTGCTAGAGATCCTGCGGGTCAGCCCCAGCATTTT.

The chain is built from TRBV6-2 or TRBV6-3 and TRBJ2-5; 7 nucleotides align to TRBD1. In germline, CDR1 is MNHEY, CDR2 SVGEGT. The J segment lost 1 base and the V segment lost 0 bases, leaving 5 bases of the junction unmatched. The CDR3 extends over 16 amino acids. This CDR3 is CASSYSRGGIQETQYF. CDR3 DNA sequence: TGTGCCAGCAGTTACTCGAGAGGGGGCATCCAAGAGACCCAGTACTTC.

This chain links TRBV7-3 with TRBJ1-2; D unresolved. Germline V gene data show CDR1 as SGHTA and CDR2 as FQGTGA. The CDR3 consists of 19 residues. Between the trimmed V and J ends, which lost 1 base and 0 bases, there was a span of 21 bases. The DNA of the CDR3 is TGTGCCAGCAGCTTAAGGCACTCGAAACGTATTCTGACTAACTATGGCTACACCTTC. Translating gives CASSLRHSKRILTNYGYTF.

The rearrangement uses TRBV6-5 and TRBJ2-5, with 8 bases lining up with TRBD1. V shed 0 bases and J 5 bases; nucleotides not matched to a gene: 8. This CDR3 contains 16 residues. CDR1 MNHEY and CDR2 SVGAGI come from the germline V gene. CDR3 DNA: TGTGCCAGCAGTTACTCGACGGCAGGGGGCGGTGAGACCCAGTACTTC. Encoded protein: CASSYSTAGGGETQYF.

The rearrangement joins TRBV20-1 to TRBJ1-5; the match to TRBD1 covers 7 bases. J gave up 3 bases and V 6 bases, and 8 bases lay outside the gene matches. Germline CDR1 and CDR2: DFQATT and SNEGSKA (reference sequence). This CDR3 has 14 residues. The CDR3 region is CSARGGQDNQPQHF. CDR3 in DNA: TGCAGTGCCAGGGGGGGCCAGGACAATCAGCCCCAGCATTTT.

J is TRBJ2-7 and V is TRBV12-5; no reliable D call. Looked up from germline, CDR1 is LGHNT and CDR2 is FRNRAP. The CDR3 covers 12 residues. The germline V and J ends were trimmed by 5 bases and 3 bases, with 8 bases remaining between them. The CDR3 loop is CASGRASYEQYF. CDR3 in DNA: TGTGCTAGTGGTAGGGCTAGCTACGAGCAGTACTTC.

Sample share makes this clonotype medium-sized (0.01 to 0.1%). The genes are TRBV7-2 and TRBJ2-4; 7 nucleotides align to TRBD1. Germline V CDR1 and CDR2: SGHTA, FQGNSA. CDR3 size: 16 residues. V lost 5 bases, J lost 3 bases, and 10 bases stayed unmatched. The CDR3 reads CASSPRTGLNKNIQYF. CDR3 DNA: TGTGCCAGCAGCCCCCGGACAGGACTCAACAAAAACATTCAGTACTTC.

The chain carries TRBV6-1 and TRBJ1-1; 7 bases agree with TRBD1. In germline, CDR1 is MNHNS, CDR2 SASEGT. This CDR3 contains 14 residues. V gave up 5 bases and J gave up 3 bases; unmatched junction bases: 6. Here the CDR3 DNA reads TGTGCCAGCAGTAAACAGGGGCGGGACACTGAAGCTTTCTTT. Protein product: CASSKQGRDTEAFF.

This clonotype occurred a few times. CDR3 region: CSARWGQETQYF. DNA for the CDR3: TGCAGTGCTAGGTGGGGTCAAGAGACCCAGTACTTC. The chain recombines TRBV20-1 with TRBJ2-5; no clear D. The CDR3 runs 12 residues. Germline V gene sequence: CDR1 DFQATT, CDR2 SNEGSKA (reference sequence). Trimming pared 3 bases from V and 2 bases from J, leaving 7 bases between.

This chain uses TRBV7-2 with TRBJ2-1; 12 nucleotides line up with TRBD2. J was trimmed by 7 bases and V by 3 bases; bases with no gene match: 4. Germline CDR1 is SGHTA and CDR2 is FQGNSA. The CDR3 consists of 15 residues. The CDR3 region is CASSLLGLAGNEQFF. CDR3 bases: TGTGCCAGCAGCTTGTTAGGACTAGCGGGAAATGAGCAGTTCTTC.

The chain employs TRBV3-1 and TRBJ1-5; TRBD1 aligns across 7 bases. Germline lookup yields CDR1 LGHDT and CDR2 YNNKEL (reference sequence). This CDR3 is 14 amino acids long. The V and J ends lost 3 bases and 1 base, in that order; junction bases with no gene match: 0. CDR3 protein: CASSQTGSNQPQHF. CDR3 bases: TGTGCCAGCAGCCAGACAGGGAGCAATCAGCCCCAGCATTTT.

The chain couples TRBV10-3 to TRBJ1-2; 10 positions match TRBD1. This CDR3 contains 14 residues. Trimming took 4 bases from V and 6 from J; bases not matched to a gene: 5. CDR1 and CDR2 (germline): ENHRY, SYGVKD. CDR3 DNA: TGTGCCATCAGTGTTACCGGGACAGGGGATGGCTACACCTTC. Its protein product is CAISVTGTGDGYTF.

J is TRBJ1-6 and V is TRBV2, with 7 bases identical to TRBD1. J was trimmed by 9 bases and V by 6 bases; bases with no gene match: 11. The CDR3 sequence is 15 residues long. CDR1 is SNHLY and CDR2 is FYNNEI in the germline V gene. CDR3 DNA sequence: TGTGCCAGCAGCGGGGGACAGTCGAGAGGTTCACCCCTCCACTTT. This sequence encodes CASSGGQSRGSPLHF.

J is TRBJ1-2 and V is TRBV6-4; weak D call: TRBD1 (6 bases). V gave up 0 bases and J gave up 5 bases, with 10 bases separating them. Germline V gives CDR1 MRHNA, CDR2 SNTAGT. This CDR3 is 14 amino acids long. CDR3: CASSDSRGIYGYTF. DNA of the CDR3: TGTGCCAGCAGTGACTCCAGGGGAATATATGGCTACACCTTC.

This clonotype was seen more than once but under ten times. The chain combines TRBV20-1 with TRBJ1-6; 7 nucleotides agree with TRBD1. V shed 5 bases and J 7 bases; nucleotides not matched to a gene: 11. This CDR3 is 15 amino acids long. Germline V lookup: CDR1 DFQATT, CDR2 SNEGSKA (reference sequence). Written as DNA, the CDR3 is TGCAGTGCTGCCCTAGGGACAGCGACCAATTCACCCCTCCACTTT. Protein sequence: CSAALGTATNSPLHF.

This chain links TRBV20-1 with TRBJ1-1; TRBD1 might be the D (6 bases). The CDR3 runs 14 residues. Germline CDR1 DFQATT, CDR2 SNEGSKA (reference sequence). The V and J ends lost 5 bases and 1 base respectively, with 14 bases between them. The DNA of the CDR3 is TGCAGTGCTGGAAAAATGGACAGGAACACTGAAGCTTTCTTT. Encoded protein: CSAGKMDRNTEAFF.

The chain couples TRBV11-3 to TRBJ2-5; 16 bases line up with TRBD2. J lost 5 bases, V lost 3 bases, and 9 bases had no gene match. CDR1 and CDR2 from the germline V gene are SGHNT and YENEEA. This CDR3 comprises 18 residues. The CDR3 DNA follows: TGTGCCAGCAGCTTCGGGACTAGCGGGGGGGCCAGGTGGGAGACCCAGTACTTC. It encodes CASSFGTSGGARWETQYF.

A few counts support this clonotype. The DNA for the CDR3 is TGTGCCAGCAGTTACCGCTTGGACATGAACTATGGCTACACCTTC. Protein: CASSYRLDMNYGYTF. J is TRBJ1-2 and V is TRBV6-5; D is possibly TRBD1 (5 bases). Per the germline V gene, CDR1 is MNHEY and CDR2 is SVGAGI. Trimming stripped 2 bases from V and 2 bases from J, with 12 bases between. The CDR3 has 15 residues.